The entry below describes one T cell receptor beta chain. Its specific antigen is unknown. Per-base qualities were not stored, and no clone one base away is much larger. Synthesis of TCR cDNA relied on 5'RACE template switching, a step that introduced a universal primer site along with unique molecular identifiers. Priming of cDNA synthesis was performed from both the TCR alpha and TCR beta constant segments. Libraries were amplified in two PCR steps, with sample barcodes and sequencing adapters added in the second step. Libraries were sequenced on Illumina HiSeq 2500 (2x100 bp) or NovaSeq (2x150 bp). The authors processed their data as follows. MIGEC handled demultiplexing of reads and collapsing into UMI consensus sequences, while MiXCR performed V(D)J alignment. Clonotypes responding to the vaccine were identified with edgeR on replicate PBMC samples, with the criteria of FDR below 0.01 and a log2 fold change above 5 up to day 15. CD4 or CD8 identity was assigned to each bulk clonotype according to whether the clonotype was present at higher abundance in the sequenced CD4 repertoire or the sequenced CD8 repertoire. Clones were called with MiXCR by TCRdb after fastp trimmed the public reads at Q25, and only in-frame beta chains were retained. A single entry per CDR3 protein holds the most common genes and DNA from its merged rows. None of the V and J calls come from the authors' own analysis; TCRdb made them. For this sample there are 300,000 to 350,000 distinct CDR3 sequences; 8.1% appear just once. The ten largest clonotypes hold approximately 15% of the sample.

This sample was taken from a study of T cells after yellow fever vaccination (dated 2019 in TCRdb). As for the study more broadly: The SMART-Seq v4 Ultra Low Input RNA kit was used to prepare libraries from fractions with low cell numbers. To follow T-cell clones before and after both primary and booster YFV17D yellow fever vaccination, bulk TCR alpha and beta repertoires underwent longitudinal sequencing. Two healthy male donors, one aged 18 to 30 and one aged 30 to 40 years, made up the cohort. Bulk PBMC replicates and cell subsets were isolated from blood drawn at multiple timepoints before and after both primary and secondary immunization. Broad study findings and their caveats: Most clones expanded after primary vaccination were re-detected after the booster (almost 97% of CD4 and approximately 89% of CD8), suggesting broad memory maintenance. Because only two donors were included in the study, the extent to which the findings can be generalized is limited. The secondary T-cell response was found to be weaker but faster than the primary response, with a peak reached on day 5 rather than on day 15. Computational filtering was needed because FACS-sorted repertoires could contain abundant contaminating clonotypes from the bulk population. A small share of clonotypes occurred in both CD4 and CD8 compartments, likely arising from convergent recombination.

Read against the paper, the sample's treatment or condition label means: live attenuated yellow fever vaccine strain. Two biological replicates of bulk PBMCs were collected at each blood-draw timepoint. PBMCs were isolated from peripheral blood using a standard Ficoll-Paque protocol. TriZol was used to extract RNA from bulk PBMCs, CD4 and CD8 fractions, and dextramer-positive and dextramer-negative fractions. This specimen consisted of PBMCs, obtained 35 to 50 days after the first yellow fever vaccination. This TCR was recovered from a man in his late teens or twenties who received the YFV17D yellow fever vaccine.

The CDR3 protein: CATSRGGGGTYEQYV. In nucleotide form, the sequence is TGTGCCACCAGCAGAGGTGGCGGGGGGACCTACGAGCAGTACGTC. The chain is assembled from TRBV15 and TRBJ2-7; TRBD2 fits 8 bases in the junction. Germline trimming: 1 base from V, 2 bases from J; junction bases outside gene matches: 4. The CDR3 holds 15 amino acids from the cysteine to the valine. Of all the DNA, just the CDR3 is kept, 45 bases in frame from base 1. The CDR1 and CDR2 encoded by the germline V gene (reference sequence) are LNHNV and YYDKDF.